This T cell receptor (beta chain) was retrieved from a study of Ad26.COV2.S vaccination and SARS-CoV-2 variants. On the study more broadly: Dosing was one shot or two shots 56 days apart.

The treatment denotes: some 19 received Ad26.COV2.S at low or high dose, single or two shots; roughly five received placebo; per-sample allocation not given. Samples came from day 63 after the first vaccine or placebo injection. In Boston, an adult donor aged 18-55 years took part. Here immunoSEQ multiplex PCR was the method, and the copy in TCRdb shows in-frame clones only, minus some. Altogether 430,000 or so clones are present, approximately 92% being singletons, with the ten largest covering about 2.7%. CDR3 size: 16 residues. Germline assignment: CDR1 SGHTS and CDR2 YDEGEE. V lost 4 bases and J 4 bases, leaving 18 bases between the germline ends.

The sequencing here drew on peripheral blood, taken in a trial of Ad26.COV2.S vaccine versus placebo. The TCR comes from a person between 18 and 65 years old who received the Ad26.COV2.S COVID-19 vaccine or a placebo. The V and J genes are TRBV5-8 and TRBJ1-5, with D hard to call. The CDR3 region is CASSPGEGRSNQPQHF. In nucleotides, the CDR3 is TGTGCCAGCAGCCCCGGGGAGGGTAGAAGTAATCAGCCCCAGCATTTT.